The 26 T cell receptor beta chains in this list originate from one sample, sequenced in a study of CD4 T cells in relation to SARS-CoV-2 and coronaviruses. Unexposed donor CD4+ T cells date from about 2010-2018, before the COVID-19 pandemic. Isolation of CD4+ T cells took place after around 11 days in culture. No antigens are known for them. Sequencing used immunoSEQ multiplex PCR; TCRdb keeps in-frame clones, though not all of them. The sample contains 20,000 to 25,000 clones, 76% of which appear only once. The sequencing input was CD4+ T cells from PBMCs, cultured in vitro. These TCRs come from a human donor in good health.

V is TRBV6-1 and J is TRBJ2-1; D remains unclear. Per germline, CDR1 MNHNS and CDR2 SASEGT. CDR3 length: 15 amino acids. The ends were cut back, 3 bases at V and 0 bases at J, with 9 bases in the middle. The CDR3 DNA reads TGTGCCAGCAGTGATGGCCCTGGCTCCTACAATGAGCAGTTCTTC. Translated, it gives CASSDGPGSYNEQFF.

This clone was detected a few times. This rearrangement joins TRBV7-8 to TRBJ1-1; no reliable D call. Trimming pared 0 bases from V and 3 bases from J, leaving 8 bases between. Looked up from germline, CDR1 is SGHVS and CDR2 is FQNEAQ. The CDR3 spans 14 residues. The CDR3, as DNA: TGTGCCAGCAGCTTAGCGCACCCGGACACTGAAGCTTTCTTT. It is translated as CASSLAHPDTEAFF.

This chain connects TRBV5-1 to TRBJ1-1; D ambiguous. Germline values: CDR1 SGHRS, CDR2 YFSETQ. This CDR3 is 16 amino acids long. The ends were cut back, 0 bases at V and 0 bases at J, with 12 bases in the middle. CDR3 sequence: CASSLVSTIMNTEAFF. The CDR3 coding sequence is TGCGCCAGCAGCTTGGTCTCGACGATTATGAACACTGAAGCTTTCTTT. Full variable domain (outside the CDR3, taken from reference TRBV5-1 and TRBJ1-1): KAGVTQTPRYLIKTRGQQVTLSCSPISGHRSVSWYQQTPGQGLQFLFEYFSETQRNKGNFPGRFSGRQFSNSRSEMNVSTLELGDSALYLCASSLVSTIMNTEAFFGQGTRLTVV.

The chain uses TRBV14 and TRBJ1-4, with 10 bases matching TRBD1. The germline CDR1 and CDR2 sequences are SGHDN and FVKESK. V shed 5 bases and J 6 bases; nucleotides not matched to a gene: 3. This CDR3 is built from 14 residues. The CDR3 sequence: CASSDRGPDEKLFF. In DNA form, the CDR3 reads TGTGCCAGCAGCGACAGGGGGCCTGATGAAAAACTGTTTTTT.

The chain recombines TRBV3-1 (or the pseudogene TRBV3-2) with TRBJ2-7; 7 nucleotides agree with TRBD1. V gave up 0 bases and J gave up 7 bases; unmatched junction bases: 6. Germline-derived CDR1 and CDR2 are LGHDT and YNNKEL (reference sequence). CDR3 length: 14 residues. The CDR3 loop reads CASSQEARGSEQYF. The DNA of the CDR3 is TGTGCCAGCAGCCAAGAGGCCAGGGGGAGTGAGCAGTACTTC.

This clone is labeled as medium-sized. The gene calls are TRBV5-1 and TRBJ2-1, with TRBD2 matching over 8 bases. V shed 1 base and J 2 bases; nucleotides not matched to a gene: 2. The CDR3 consists of 15 residues. Per germline, CDR1 SGHRS and CDR2 YFSETQ. The CDR3 DNA sequence: TGCGCCAGCAGCTTGACTAGCGGAACCTACAATGAGCAGTTCTTC. Protein sequence: CASSLTSGTYNEQFF.

This chain uses TRBV14 with TRBJ2-7; unclear D gene. Germline V gene sequence: CDR1 SGHDN, CDR2 FVKESK. The V end lost 3 bases, the J end lost 3 bases, and 6 bases lay between the germline ends. This CDR3 is built from 12 residues. The CDR3 protein is CASSQIGYEQYF. The CDR3 nucleotides are TGTGCCAGCAGCCAGATAGGCTACGAGCAGTACTTC.

A few counts support this clone. The chain is built from TRBV6-1 and TRBJ1-5; the match to TRBD1 covers 12 bases. Germline V gene lookup returns CDR1 MNHNS and CDR2 SASEGT. V trimming: 3 bases; J trimming: 3 bases; junction bases outside the gene matches: 6. This CDR3 comprises 17 residues. The CDR3 here is CASSDLPGQGANQPQHF. Here the CDR3 DNA reads TGTGCCAGCAGTGACCTCCCGGGACAGGGGGCCAATCAGCCCCAGCATTTT.

The rearrangement uses TRBV5-6 and TRBJ2-1, with a weak D call TRBD2 (6 bases). V was shortened by 4 bases and J by 9 bases, with 11 bases between the two germline ends. The CDR3 consists of 12 residues. Germline V gives CDR1 SGHDT, CDR2 YYEEEE. CDR3 bases: TGTGCCAGCAGCGGCGGGACCGTTGAGCAGTTCTTC. Translation: CASSGGTVEQFF.

The chain has TRBV6-2 or TRBV6-3 and TRBJ2-7; D may be TRBD1 (6 bases). The CDR3 consists of 14 residues. From germline, CDR1 is MNHEY and CDR2 SVGEGT. Between the trimmed V and J ends, which lost 0 bases and 3 bases, there was a span of 9 bases. The CDR3 nucleotides are TGTGCCAGCAGTTACTCGTGGGACAACTACGAGCAGTACTTC. It encodes CASSYSWDNYEQYF.

The chain employs TRBV12-5 and TRBJ2-7, with 8 bases fitting TRBD1. There are 17 residues in the CDR3. Per germline, CDR1 LGHNT and CDR2 FRNRAP. V shed 0 bases and J 0 bases; nucleotides not matched to a gene: 7. This chain's CDR3 is CASGLVLRTGSSYEQYF. The CDR3 region has the DNA TGTGCTAGTGGTTTGGTACTTAGGACAGGGAGCTCCTACGAGCAGTACTTC.

This clone was seen a handful of times. The chain is built from TRBV6-5 and TRBJ1-1; D is undetermined. Trimming pared 10 bases from V and 7 bases from J, leaving 16 bases between. Germline assignment: CDR1 MNHEY and CDR2 SVGAGI. The CDR3 is made up of 12 amino acids. In DNA form, the CDR3 reads TGTGCCACGGGCGAGGTCCTTGTTGAAGCTTTCTTT. Its protein is CATGEVLVEAFF.

The rearrangement joins TRBV29-1 to TRBJ2-1; 12 bases agree with TRBD2. Per germline, CDR1 SQVTM and CDR2 ANQGSEA. CDR3 length equals 17 residues. Losses at the gene ends were 6 bases for V and 0 bases for J; bases not matched to a gene: 9. CDR3 DNA: TGCAGCGTCCCCGGGACTAGCGGGTTGAGCTCCTACAATGAGCAGTTCTTC. This sequence encodes CSVPGTSGLSSYNEQFF.

V usage is TRBV28 and J usage is TRBJ1-5, with TRBD1 matching 7 bases. CDR1 is MDHEN, CDR2 SYDVKM, per germline. This CDR3 region has 17 residues. J lost 3 bases, V lost 1 base, and 9 bases had no gene match. The chain's CDR3 is CASSLYSTGFFNQPQHF. The CDR3 nucleotides are TGTGCCAGCAGTTTATACTCGACAGGGTTTTTCAATCAGCCCCAGCATTTT. Variable domain in full (rest from reference TRBV28 and TRBJ1-5): DVKVTQSSRYLVKRTGEKVFLECVQDMDHENMFWYRQDPGLGLRLIYFSYDVKMKEKGDIPEGYSVSREKKERFSLILESASTNQTSMYLCASSLYSTGFFNQPQHFGDGTRLSIL.

The rearrangement joins TRBV9 to TRBJ2-2, with TRBD2 as a possible D gene (6 bases). The germline gives CDR1 SGDLS, CDR2 YYNGEE. CDR3 size: 14 residues. Trimming took 6 bases from V and 2 from J, leaving 11 bases between them. The CDR3 here is CASTPGENTGELFF. In DNA, the CDR3 is TGTGCCAGCACCCCGGGAGAAAACACCGGGGAGCTGTTTTTT.

The chain employs TRBV11-2 and TRBJ1-1; D uncertain. This CDR3 has 11 amino acids. Trimming stripped 2 bases from V and 5 bases from J, with 3 bases between. Looked up from germline, CDR1 is SGHAT and CDR2 is FQNNGV. The CDR3, as DNA: TGTGCCAGCAGCTTACGTACTGAAGCTTTCTTT. Its protein is CASSLRTEAFF. The full variable domain, rest sourced from reference TRBV11-2 and TRBJ1-1, is EAGVAQSPRYKIIEKRQSVAFWCNPISGHATLYWYQQILGQGPKLLIQFQNNGVVDDSQLPKDRFSAERLKGVDSTLKIQPAKLEDSAVYLCASSLRTEAFFGQGTRLTVV.

The genes are TRBV1 and TRBJ1-5. TRBV1 is noted as a pseudogene. The CDR3 is made up of 17 amino acids. In nucleotides, the CDR3 is TGCACCAGCAGCCATAACCACCGGGACGGAGACAATCAGCCCCAGCATTTT. Translating gives CTSSHNHRDGDNQPQHF.

This clone was recorded a few times. CDR3 bases: TGTGCCAGTAGTATTGTAGGGGGCGCGCACGAGCAGTACTTC. This sequence encodes CASSIVGGAHEQYF. The rearrangement uses TRBV19 and TRBJ2-7; TRBD1 agrees at 7 bases. V lost 3 bases, J lost 5 bases, and 7 bases stayed unmatched. The CDR3 runs 14 residues. Germline V gene data show CDR1 as LNHDA and CDR2 as SQIVND (reference sequence). The full variable domain, rest sourced from reference TRBV19 and TRBJ2-7, is DGGITQSPKYLFRKEGQNVTLSCEQNLNHDAMYWYRQDPGQGLRLIYYSQIVNDFQKGDIAEGYSVSREKKESFPLTVTSAQKNPTAFYLCASSIVGGAHEQYFGPGTRLTVT.

The chain links TRBV28 to TRBJ2-1; TRBD2 matches at 12 bases. Losses at the gene ends were 7 bases for V and 3 bases for J; bases not matched to a gene: 13. Looked up from germline, CDR1 is MDHEN and CDR2 is SYDVKM. CDR3 length: 18 residues. CDR3 in amino acids: CASTRPGLAGGIYNEQFF. The DNA for the CDR3 is TGTGCCAGCACCCGACCGGGACTAGCGGGTGGGATCTACAATGAGCAGTTCTTC.

This sequence joins TRBV19 and TRBJ2-1; TRBD2 agrees at 10 bases. The CDR3 has 19 residues. CDR1 LNHDA and CDR2 SQIVND come from the germline V gene (reference sequence). V was clipped by 3 bases and J by 5 bases; unmatched bases: 16. CDR3 sequence (DNA): TGTGCCAGTAGTATTTCGGGACTAGCGAGTAGTGTAAAGGACAATGAGCAGTTCTTC. Translating gives CASSISGLASSVKDNEQFF.

V usage is TRBV28 and J usage is TRBJ1-1; maybe TRBD1 (6 bases). The CDR3 runs 13 residues. Trimming cost V 6 bases and J 0 bases, with 8 bases left between them. Germline loops: CDR1 MDHEN, CDR2 SYDVKM. The chain's CDR3 is CASSYRVNTEAFF. In DNA, the CDR3 is TGTGCCAGCAGCTACAGGGTGAACACTGAAGCTTTCTTT. The full variable domain, its missing parts supplied by reference TRBV28 and TRBJ1-1, is DVKVTQSSRYLVKRTGEKVFLECVQDMDHENMFWYRQDPGLGLRLIYFSYDVKMKEKGDIPEGYSVSREKKERFSLILESASTNQTSMYLCASSYRVNTEAFFGQGTRLTVV.

In DNA form, the CDR3 reads TGTGCCAGCAGCCAAGGGCCCGGGGCCGGCTATGGCTACACCTTC. Translating it yields CASSQGPGAGYGYTF. The rearrangement links TRBV3-1 (or the pseudogene TRBV3-2) to TRBJ1-2, with D tentatively TRBD1 (5 bases). The CDR3 is made up of 15 amino acids. The germline V gene encodes CDR1 LGHDT and CDR2 YNNKEL (reference sequence). V was clipped by 1 base and J by 4 bases, with 13 bases between them.

The chain is built from TRBV5-6 and TRBJ1-2; 9 positions agree with TRBD1. Germline lookup yields CDR1 SGHDT and CDR2 YYEEEE. V lost 4 bases and J lost 1; bases outside the gene matches: 2. The CDR3 runs to 14 residues. The CDR3 protein is CASSRTGVNYGYTF. The CDR3 nucleotides are TGTGCCAGCAGCAGGACAGGGGTTAACTATGGCTACACCTTC.

This clone was recorded a few times. CDR3 region: CASDRDSGNTIYF. CDR3 DNA sequence: TGTGCTAGTGACCGGGACAGTGGAAACACCATATATTTT. The rearrangement links TRBV12-5 to TRBJ1-3; 7 nucleotides align to TRBD1. With V trimmed by 7 bases and J by 3 bases, 3 bases remained unmatched. This CDR3 is built from 13 residues. Germline values: CDR1 LGHNT, CDR2 FRNRAP.

This rearrangement joins TRBV5-5 to TRBJ1-1; D remains unclear. Per germline, CDR1 SGHKS and CDR2 YYEKEE (reference sequence). The V gene lost 0 bases and the J gene lost 1 base, with 13 bases spanning the gap. CDR3 size: 16 residues. The CDR3 coding sequence is TGTGCCAGCAGCTTGGCAGTAGGGCGGGGGAACACTGAAGCTTTCTTT. As protein: CASSLAVGRGNTEAFF.

This clone has more than one count but fewer than ten. The chain couples TRBV7-2 to TRBJ1-2, with TRBD1 as a possible D gene (5 bases). CDR1 is SGHTA and CDR2 is FQGNSA in the germline V gene. V was shortened by 5 bases and J by 4 bases, with 17 bases between the two germline ends. CDR3 length equals 15 residues. The CDR3 reads CASSQNRAGGYGYTF. The CDR3 nucleotides are TGTGCCAGCAGCCAAAATAGGGCCGGGGGCTATGGCTACACCTTC.